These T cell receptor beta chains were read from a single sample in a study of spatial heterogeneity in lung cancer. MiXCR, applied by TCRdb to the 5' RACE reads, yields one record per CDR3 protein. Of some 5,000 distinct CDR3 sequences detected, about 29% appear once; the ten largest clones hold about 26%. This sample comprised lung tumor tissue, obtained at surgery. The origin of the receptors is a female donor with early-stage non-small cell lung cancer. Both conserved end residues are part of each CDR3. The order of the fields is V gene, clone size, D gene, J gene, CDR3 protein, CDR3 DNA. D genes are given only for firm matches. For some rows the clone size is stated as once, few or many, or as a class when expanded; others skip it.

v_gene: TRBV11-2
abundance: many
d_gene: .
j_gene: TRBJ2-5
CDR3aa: CASSFGKTNQETQYF
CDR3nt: TGTGCCAGCAGCTTCGGGAAGACAAATCAAGAGACCCAGTACTTC

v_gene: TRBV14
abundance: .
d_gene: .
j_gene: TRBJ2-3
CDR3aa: CASSQAFGTSTDTQYF
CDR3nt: TGTGCCAGCAGCCAAGCTTTCGGTACTAGCACAGATACGCAGTATTTT

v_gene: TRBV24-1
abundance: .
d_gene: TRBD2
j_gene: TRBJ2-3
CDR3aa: CATSVRGAGGDTQYF
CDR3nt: TGTGCCACCAGTGTGCGGGGGGCTGGTGGAGATACGCAGTATTTT

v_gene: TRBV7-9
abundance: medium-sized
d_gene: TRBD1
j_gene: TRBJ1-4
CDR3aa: CASSPLDRGGSWANEKLFF
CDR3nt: TGTGCCAGCAGCCCCCTGGACAGGGGAGGTAGTTGGGCTAATGAAAAACTGTTTTTT

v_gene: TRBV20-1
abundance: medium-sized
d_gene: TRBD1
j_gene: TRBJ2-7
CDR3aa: CSARAGTGSFEQYF
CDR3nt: TGCAGTGCTAGAGCGGGGACAGGGTCTTTTGAGCAGTACTTC

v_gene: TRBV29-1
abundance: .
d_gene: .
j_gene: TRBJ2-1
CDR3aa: CSPFGGASSYNEQFF
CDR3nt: TGCAGCCCGTTTGGAGGGGCCTCCTCCTACAATGAGCAGTTCTTC

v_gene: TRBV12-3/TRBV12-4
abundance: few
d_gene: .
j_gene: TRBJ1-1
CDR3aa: CASSRGTRPTTEAFF
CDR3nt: TGTGCCAGCAGTAGGGGGACGAGGCCCACCACTGAAGCTTTCTTT

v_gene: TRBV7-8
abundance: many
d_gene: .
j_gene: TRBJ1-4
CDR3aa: CASSLVGGTNEKLFF
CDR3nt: TGTGCCAGCAGCTTAGTTGGGGGAACTAATGAAAAACTGTTTTTT

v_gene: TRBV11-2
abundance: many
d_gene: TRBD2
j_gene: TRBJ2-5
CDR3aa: CASSLVGGGGEETQYF
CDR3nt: TGTGCCAGCAGCTTAGTAGGAGGCGGGGGGGAAGAGACCCAGTACTTC

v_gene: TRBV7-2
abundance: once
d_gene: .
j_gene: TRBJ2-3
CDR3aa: CASSLVGGTDTQYF
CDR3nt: TGTGCCAGCAGCTTAGTTGGAGGCACAGATACGCAGTATTTT

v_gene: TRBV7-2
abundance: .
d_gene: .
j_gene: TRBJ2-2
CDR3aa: CASSVYYTGELFF
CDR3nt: TGTGCCAGCAGCGTGTATTACACCGGGGAGCTGTTTTTT

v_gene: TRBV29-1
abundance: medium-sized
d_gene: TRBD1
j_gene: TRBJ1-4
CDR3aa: CSVGQGGVEKLFF
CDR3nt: TGCAGCGTAGGACAGGGGGGCGTCGAAAAACTGTTTTTT

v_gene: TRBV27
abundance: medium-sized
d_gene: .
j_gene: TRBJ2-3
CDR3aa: CASSLADTQYF
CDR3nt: TGTGCCAGCAGTCTGGCGGATACGCAGTATTTT

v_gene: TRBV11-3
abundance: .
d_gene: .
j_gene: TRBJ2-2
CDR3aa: CASSPRADTGELFF
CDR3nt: TGTGCCAGCAGCCCCCGGGCAGACACCGGGGAGCTGTTTTTT

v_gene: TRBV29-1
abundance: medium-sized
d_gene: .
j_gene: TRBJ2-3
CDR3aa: CSVEGQGRRYF
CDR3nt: TGCAGCGTTGAAGGACAAGGAAGGAGGTATTTT

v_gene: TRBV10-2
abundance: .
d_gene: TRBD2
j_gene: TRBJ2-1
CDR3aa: CATPTSGRPSSYNEQFF
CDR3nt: TGCGCCACCCCGACTAGCGGGAGGCCGAGCTCCTACAATGAGCAGTTCTTC

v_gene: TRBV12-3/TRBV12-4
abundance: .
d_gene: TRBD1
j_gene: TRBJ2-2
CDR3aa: CASSPVGQGGTGELFF
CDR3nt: TGTGCCAGCAGTCCCGTGGGACAGGGAGGCACCGGGGAGCTGTTTTTT

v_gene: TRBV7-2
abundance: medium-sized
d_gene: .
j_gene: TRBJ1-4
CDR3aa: CASSFSSLEKLFF
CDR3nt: TGTGCCAGCAGCTTCTCGAGTCTTGAAAAACTGTTTTTT

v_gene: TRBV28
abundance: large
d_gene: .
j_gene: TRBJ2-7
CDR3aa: CASSSGTYHEQYF
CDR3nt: TGTGCCAGCAGCTCGGGGACATACCACGAGCAGTACTTC

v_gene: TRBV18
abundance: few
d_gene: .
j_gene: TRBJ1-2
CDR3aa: CASSPGRGGGYTF
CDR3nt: TGTGCCAGCTCACCGGGCAGGGGCGGTGGCTACACCTTC

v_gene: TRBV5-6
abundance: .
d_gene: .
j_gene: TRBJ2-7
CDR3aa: CASSLGVRSHEQYF
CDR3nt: TGTGCCAGCAGCTTGGGGGTCCGGAGCCACGAGCAGTACTTC

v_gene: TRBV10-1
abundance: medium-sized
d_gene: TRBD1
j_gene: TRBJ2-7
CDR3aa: CAAHWTGASYGQYF
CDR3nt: TGCGCCGCACACTGGACAGGGGCTTCGTATGGGCAGTACTTC

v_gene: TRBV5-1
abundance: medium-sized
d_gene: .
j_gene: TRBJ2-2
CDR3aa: CASSPRGGPNTGELFF
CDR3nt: TGCGCCAGCAGCCCAAGAGGAGGGCCGAACACCGGGGAGCTGTTTTTT

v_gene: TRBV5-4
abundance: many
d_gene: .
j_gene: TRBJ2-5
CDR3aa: CASSLVPVETQYF
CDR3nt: TGTGCCAGCAGCTTGGTACCGGTTGAGACCCAGTACTTC

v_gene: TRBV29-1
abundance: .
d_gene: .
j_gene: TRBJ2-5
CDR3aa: CSVEGGRLYQETQYF
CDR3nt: TGCAGCGTTGAAGGTGGGAGGCTGTACCAAGAGACCCAGTACTTC

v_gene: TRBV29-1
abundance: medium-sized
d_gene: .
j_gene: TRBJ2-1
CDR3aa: CSVDIGALYNEQFF
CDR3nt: TGCAGCGTTGATATAGGGGCCCTCTACAATGAGCAGTTCTTC

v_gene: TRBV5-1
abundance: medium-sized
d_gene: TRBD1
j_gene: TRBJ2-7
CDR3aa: CASSLAGQGTYEQYF
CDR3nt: TGCGCCAGCAGCTTGGCGGGACAGGGCACCTACGAGCAGTACTTC

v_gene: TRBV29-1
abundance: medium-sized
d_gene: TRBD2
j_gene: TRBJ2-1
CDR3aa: CSVATSGGTLYNEQFF
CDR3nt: TGCAGCGTTGCCACTAGCGGCGGCACGTTATACAATGAGCAGTTCTTC

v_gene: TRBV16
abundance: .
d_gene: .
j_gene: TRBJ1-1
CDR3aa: CASSQSEWTEAFF
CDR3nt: TGTGCCAGCAGCCAATCAGAGTGGACTGAAGCTTTCTTT

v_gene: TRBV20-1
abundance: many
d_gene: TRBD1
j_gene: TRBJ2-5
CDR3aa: CSARTPGQGGETQYF
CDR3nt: TGCAGTGCTAGAACGCCGGGACAGGGGGGAGAGACCCAGTACTTC

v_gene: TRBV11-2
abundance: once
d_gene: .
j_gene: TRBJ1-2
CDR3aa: CASSLGAGSNYGYTF
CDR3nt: TGTGCCAGCAGCTTAGGGGCAGGTTCTAACTATGGCTACACCTTC

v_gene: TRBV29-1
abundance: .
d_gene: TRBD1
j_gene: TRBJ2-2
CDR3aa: CSVEGQGANTGELFF
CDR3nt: TGCAGCGTTGAGGGACAGGGGGCCAACACCGGGGAGCTGTTTTTT

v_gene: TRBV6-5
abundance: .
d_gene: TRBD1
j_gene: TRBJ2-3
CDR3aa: CASRRTGGDTQYF
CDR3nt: TGTGCCAGCAGGAGGACAGGGGGCGATACGCAGTATTTT

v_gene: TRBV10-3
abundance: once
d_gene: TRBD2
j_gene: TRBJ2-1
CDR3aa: CAISESTSGGYNEQFF
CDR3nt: TGTGCCATCAGTGAGTCGACTAGCGGAGGGTACAATGAGCAGTTCTTC